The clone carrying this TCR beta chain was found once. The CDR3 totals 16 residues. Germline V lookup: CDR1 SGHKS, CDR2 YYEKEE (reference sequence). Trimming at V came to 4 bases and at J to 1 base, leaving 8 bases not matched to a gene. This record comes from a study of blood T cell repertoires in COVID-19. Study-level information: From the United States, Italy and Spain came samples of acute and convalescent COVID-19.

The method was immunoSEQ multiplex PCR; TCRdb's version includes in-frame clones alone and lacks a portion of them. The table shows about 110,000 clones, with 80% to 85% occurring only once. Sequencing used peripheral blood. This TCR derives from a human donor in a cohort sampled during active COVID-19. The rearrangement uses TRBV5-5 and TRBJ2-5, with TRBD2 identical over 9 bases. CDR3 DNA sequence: TGTGCCAGCAGCAACGGACCGACTAGCGGCCAAGAGACCCAGTACTTC. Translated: CASSNGPTSGQETQYF.